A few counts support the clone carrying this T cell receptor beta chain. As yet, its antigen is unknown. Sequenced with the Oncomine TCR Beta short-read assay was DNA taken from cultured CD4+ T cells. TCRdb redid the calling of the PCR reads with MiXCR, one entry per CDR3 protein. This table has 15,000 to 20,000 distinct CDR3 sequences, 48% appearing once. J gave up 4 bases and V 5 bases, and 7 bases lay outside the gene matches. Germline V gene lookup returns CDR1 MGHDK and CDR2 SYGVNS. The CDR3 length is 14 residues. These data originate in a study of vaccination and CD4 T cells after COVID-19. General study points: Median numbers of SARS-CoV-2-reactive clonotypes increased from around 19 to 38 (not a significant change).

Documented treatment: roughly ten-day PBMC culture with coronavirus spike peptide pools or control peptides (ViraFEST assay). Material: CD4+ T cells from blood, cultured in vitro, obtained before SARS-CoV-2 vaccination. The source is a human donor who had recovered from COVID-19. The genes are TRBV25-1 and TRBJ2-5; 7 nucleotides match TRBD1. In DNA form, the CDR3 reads TGTGCCAGCAGTAAGGGACAGCCTCCAGAGACCCAGTACTTC. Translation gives CASSKGQPPETQYF.